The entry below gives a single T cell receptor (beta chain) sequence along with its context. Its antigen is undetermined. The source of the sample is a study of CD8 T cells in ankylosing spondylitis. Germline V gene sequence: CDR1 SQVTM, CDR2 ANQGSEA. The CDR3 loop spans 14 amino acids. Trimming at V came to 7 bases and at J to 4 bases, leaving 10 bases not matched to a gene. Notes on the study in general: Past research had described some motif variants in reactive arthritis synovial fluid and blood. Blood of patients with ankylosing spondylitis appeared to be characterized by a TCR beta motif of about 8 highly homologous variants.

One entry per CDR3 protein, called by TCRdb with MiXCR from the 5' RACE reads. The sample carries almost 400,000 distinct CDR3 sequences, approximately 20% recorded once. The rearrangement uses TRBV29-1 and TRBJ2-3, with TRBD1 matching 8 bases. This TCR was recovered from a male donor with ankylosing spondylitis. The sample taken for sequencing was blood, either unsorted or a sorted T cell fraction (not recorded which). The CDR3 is CSGLRQGRADTQYF. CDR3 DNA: TGCAGCGGACTCCGACAGGGGCGAGCAGATACGCAGTATTTT.